These 24 T cell receptor beta chains originate from one sample sequenced in a study of breast tumors, draining lymph nodes, adjacent tissues. TCRdb analysed the multiplex PCR reads with MiXCR anew, one entry per CDR3 protein. The top ten clones hold about 19% of a sample with 23,000 or so distinct CDR3 sequences, roughly 60% of them seen once. Sample: tumor-adjacent breast tissue. Receptors originate from a female donor with breast cancer. Some clones in this sample may be carry-over from other donors' samples.

This chain joins TRBV6-4 and TRBJ1-2, with D possibly matching TRBD1 (6 bases). The CDR3 contains 13 residues. V lost 5 bases and J lost 5, with 12 bases in between. Per the germline V gene, CDR1 is MRHNA and CDR2 is SNTAGT. In DNA form, the CDR3 reads TGTGCCAGCAGTCGGGGGCCTACTTATGGCTACACCTTC. Its protein is CASSRGPTYGYTF.

This sequence joins TRBV15 and TRBJ2-1; 9 nucleotides line up with TRBD2. The CDR3 has 16 amino acids. The V gene's germline CDR1 is LNHNV and CDR2 YYDKDF (reference sequence). With 5 bases clipped from V and 4 bases from J, the junction kept 9 bases outside the gene matches. The CDR3 loop reads CATSPVGLASYNEQFF. CDR3 bases: TGTGCCACCAGCCCTGTAGGACTAGCGAGTTACAATGAGCAGTTCTTC.

CDR3 in amino acids: CASSLAGQDTYEQYF. For the CDR3, the DNA is TGCGCCAGCAGCTTGGCCGGCCAGGATACCTACGAGCAGTACTTC. The chain recombines TRBV5-1 with TRBJ2-7; D call uncertain. This CDR3 is built from 15 residues. Germline V gene lookup returns CDR1 SGHRS and CDR2 YFSETQ. Trimming took off 0 bases at V and 2 bases at J, with 12 bases between the two ends. The whole variable domain, remainder taken from reference TRBV5-1 and TRBJ2-7, is KAGVTQTPRYLIKTRGQQVTLSCSPISGHRSVSWYQQTPGQGLQFLFEYFSETQRNKGNFPGRFSGRQFSNSRSEMNVSTLELGDSALYLCASSLAGQDTYEQYFGPGTRLTVT.

This clonotype was seen a single time. It is unclear where the CDR3 begins or ends on the DNA, so no DNA is shown, and the CDR3 is as TCRdb lists it. The CDR3 here is CASSIYLCSVEVWDGDYGYTF. The rearrangement joins TRBV5-1 to TRBJ1-2. Ends included, the CDR3 has 21 residues. Germline CDR1 reads SGHRS; CDR2 reads YFSETQ.

In its sample, this clonotype was seen once. The chain has TRBV20-1 and TRBJ1-3; D unresolved. CDR1 is DFQATT, CDR2 SNEGSKA, per germline (reference sequence). V gave up 8 bases and J gave up 2 bases, with 13 bases separating them. This CDR3 has 13 amino acids. DNA for the CDR3: TGCAGTTTAGGTAGATCGCCTGGAAACACCATATATTTT. Translation: CSLGRSPGNTIYF.

This clonotype was observed a few times. No DNA is shown, since the ends of the CDR3 on it are uncertain; the CDR3 is the one TCRdb lists. This chain links TRBV5-6 with TRBJ2-7; TRBD1 is taken as the D call from the table, unchecked against the DNA. The CDR3 spans 20 amino acids, including both terminal residues. Per germline, CDR1 SGHDT and CDR2 YYEEEE. The CDR3: CASSFYICSARATGSYEQYF.

In its sample, this clonotype was seen many times. This chain uses TRBV5-1 with TRBJ1-4; D possibly corresponds to TRBD1 (6 bases). The V end was cut by 4 bases, the J end by 5 bases, with 12 bases between. CDR1 is SGHRS and CDR2 is YFSETQ in the germline V gene. The CDR3 length is 14 residues. The CDR3 DNA is TGCGCCAGCAGCGAGGGGGATTCAAATGAAAAACTGTTTTTT. Its translation: CASSEGDSNEKLFF. Filled out from reference TRBV5-1 and TRBJ1-4, the complete variable domain reads KAGVTQTPRYLIKTRGQQVTLSCSPISGHRSVSWYQQTPGQGLQFLFEYFSETQRNKGNFPGRFSGRQFSNSRSEMNVSTLELGDSALYLCASSEGDSNEKLFFGSGTQLSVL.

This clonotype was observed at least ten times. V gene TRBV5-6 combines with J gene TRBJ2-2; 8 bases are a match to TRBD1. Unmatched junction bases numbered 10, after V lost 4 bases and J lost 5 bases. This CDR3 spans 16 amino acids. CDR1 and CDR2 (germline): SGHDT, YYEEEE. CDR3 loop: CASSITGGGRTGELFF. The CDR3 DNA is TGTGCCAGCAGCATTACAGGGGGTGGAAGGACCGGGGAGCTGTTTTTT.

The chain couples TRBV2 to TRBJ2-5, with 9 bases identical to TRBD1. The CDR3 covers 15 residues. V lost 3 bases and J lost 4; bases outside the gene matches: 6. Germline CDR1 is SNHLY and CDR2 is FYNNEI. CDR3 protein: CASSEKGTGLETQYF. The CDR3 DNA reads as TGTGCCAGCAGTGAGAAGGGGACAGGGTTAGAGACCCAGTACTTC.

The chain couples TRBV15 to TRBJ2-7; D is uncertain. This CDR3 comprises 15 residues. The V gene's germline CDR1 is LNHNV and CDR2 YYDKDF (reference sequence). The V and J ends lost 0 bases and 0 bases respectively, with 9 bases between them. The CDR3 region has the DNA TGTGCCACCAGCAGAGATAAACCCGACTCCTACGAGCAGTACTTC. It translates to CATSRDKPDSYEQYF.

In its sample, this clonotype ranks as medium-sized. V usage is TRBV20-1 and J usage is TRBJ2-3; TRBD2 agrees at 8 bases. V gave up 3 bases and J gave up 6 bases; unmatched junction bases: 14. Germline assignment: CDR1 DFQATT and CDR2 SNEGSKA (reference sequence). The CDR3 sequence is 16 residues long. In nucleotides, the CDR3 is TGCAGTGCTAGGGATCCGGGACTAGTGAGGGGTGATACGCAGTATTTT. Amino acid sequence: CSARDPGLVRGDTQYF.

CDR3 nucleotides: TGTGCCAGTAGATTAGCGGGGATGGCCGGGGAGCTGTTTTTT. Amino acids: CASRLAGMAGELFF. The chain uses TRBV19 and TRBJ2-2; TRBD2 agrees at 8 bases. The V and J ends lost 6 bases and 6 bases, in that order; junction bases with no gene match: 6. The CDR3 covers 14 residues. In germline, CDR1 is LNHDA, CDR2 SQIVND (reference sequence).

The chain has TRBV5-8 and TRBJ2-1; TRBD1 is a possible D gene (5 bases). The length of the CDR3 is 13 residues. Looked up from germline, CDR1 is SGHTS and CDR2 is YDEGEE. The V end lost 3 bases, the J end lost 8 bases, and 12 bases lay between the germline ends. The CDR3 loop is CASSWTINYEQFF. CDR3 nucleotide sequence: TGTGCCAGCAGCTGGACAATTAACTATGAGCAGTTCTTC.

The gene calls are TRBV7-2 and TRBJ2-5, with no clear D. The germline gives CDR1 SGHTA, CDR2 FQGNSA. CDR3 length: 14 residues. Trimming removed 1 base at V and 0 bases at J, with 6 bases between. DNA of the CDR3: TGTGCCAGCAGCTTAGTGAGAAACCAAGAGACCCAGTACTTC. It is translated as CASSLVRNQETQYF.

V is TRBV12-3 or TRBV12-4 and J is TRBJ2-2; 10 bases map to TRBD2. The CDR3 runs to 17 residues. The V gene end was trimmed by 3 bases and the J gene end by 4 bases; junction bases not matched to a gene: 8. CDR3 residues: CASSFSIAGGLTGELFF. DNA of the CDR3: TGTGCCAGCAGTTTCTCGATAGCGGGGGGTCTCACCGGGGAGCTGTTTTTT.

This clonotype ranks as medium-sized (0.01 to 0.1%). The J gene is TRBJ1-3, the V gene TRBV2; 8 bases are a match to TRBD1. V lost 8 bases to trimming and J lost 0 bases; unmatched junction nucleotides: 12. Germline V gives CDR1 SNHLY, CDR2 FYNNEI. The CDR3 covers 17 residues. The CDR3 nucleotides are TGTGCCAGCGGAGACAGGGGACTCCCGAGCTCTGGAAACACCATATATTTT. Amino acids: CASGDRGLPSSGNTIYF. Full variable domain (remainder filled in from reference TRBV2 and TRBJ1-3): EPEVTQTPSHQVTQMGQEVILRCVPISNHLYFYWYRQILGQKVEFLVSFYNNEISEKSEIFDDQFSVERPDGSNFTLKIRSTKLEDSAMYFCASGDRGLPSSGNTIYFGEGSWLTVV.

This clonotype has a count of ten or more. The chain couples TRBV2 to TRBJ1-1; unclear D gene. Trimming shortened V by 8 bases and J by 0 bases, and 10 bases separated the two germline ends. The CDR3 sequence is 13 residues long. The V gene's germline CDR1 is SNHLY and CDR2 FYNNEI. The CDR3 protein is CASSQVVNTEAFF. CDR3 nucleotide sequence: TGTGCCAGCTCCCAGGTGGTGAACACTGAAGCTTTCTTT.

J is TRBJ1-2 and V is TRBV5-4; 7 bases are a match to TRBD1. The V gene's germline CDR1 is SGHNT and CDR2 YYREEE (reference sequence). The CDR3 spans 14 residues. V trimming: 4 bases; J trimming: 2 bases; junction bases outside the gene matches: 5. The CDR3 DNA follows: TGTGCCAGCAGCCCTTCGACAGGGAACTATGGCTACACCTTC. Its translation: CASSPSTGNYGYTF. Variable domain in full (rest from reference TRBV5-4 and TRBJ1-2): ETGVTQSPTHLIKTRGQQVTLRCSSQSGHNTVSWYQQALGQGPQFIFQYYREEENGRGNFPPRFSGLQFPNYSSELNVNALELDDSALYLCASSPSTGNYGYTFGSGTRLTVV.

This clonotype was recorded many times. A much larger clone sits a single nucleotide away, making a read error possible. The chain carries TRBV5-6 and TRBJ1-2, with D perhaps TRBD1 (6 bases). Trimming cost V 4 bases and J 7 bases, with 11 bases left between them. Germline loops: CDR1 SGHDT, CDR2 YYEEEE. The CDR3 has 12 residues. The CDR3 bases are TGTGCCAGCAGCAAGGGGGTCTCTGGCTACACCTTC. It encodes CASSKGVSGYTF.

The rearrangement uses TRBV19 and TRBJ2-2, with 8 bases matching TRBD1. V lost 6 bases and J lost 1; bases outside the gene matches: 1. There are 14 residues in the CDR3. CDR1 is LNHDA, CDR2 SQIVND, per germline (reference sequence). CDR3 nucleotides: TGTGCCAGTAGAGGGACAGGGAACACCGGGGAGCTGTTTTTT. Amino acid sequence: CASRGTGNTGELFF.

The chain has TRBV5-6 and TRBJ1-6, with 7 bases identical to TRBD1. Germline V lookup: CDR1 SGHDT, CDR2 YYEEEE. With 2 bases clipped from V and 5 bases from J, the junction kept 1 base outside the gene matches. The CDR3 contains 14 residues. In DNA, the CDR3 is TGTGCCAGCAGCTTACAGGGGAATAATTCACCCCTCCACTTT. It encodes CASSLQGNNSPLHF.

This clonotype occurred once. The chain has TRBV12-3 or TRBV12-4 and TRBJ1-6; D unclear. Trimming shortened V by 8 bases and J by 10 bases, and 9 bases separated the two germline ends. The CDR3 consists of 11 residues. The CDR3 DNA sequence: TGTGCCAGCGGGGTCGTCTCACCCCTCCACTTT. As protein: CASGVVSPLHF.

V and J are TRBV6-2 or TRBV6-3 and TRBJ2-2; TRBD2 agrees at 8 bases. With V trimmed by 11 bases and J by 4 bases, 12 bases remained unmatched. CDR1 is MNHEY and CDR2 is SVGEGT in the germline V gene. The CDR3 covers 15 residues. The CDR3 here is CAGLHGGGSTGELFF. The CDR3 DNA sequence: TGTGCCGGCCTCCACGGGGGGGGCAGCACCGGGGAGCTGTTTTTT.

This clonotype was seen only once. The chain combines TRBV12-3 or TRBV12-4 with TRBJ2-7; either TRBD1 or TRBD2 may supply D (5 bases each). The CDR3 sequence is 14 residues long. Trimming left V 5 bases short and J 5 bases short, with 16 bases between. CDR3 in amino acids: CASSPDGTRHEQYF. CDR3 nucleotide sequence: TGTGCCAGCAGTCCAGACGGGACGCGCCACGAGCAGTACTTC.